The clone carrying this T cell receptor (beta chain) was observed a handful of times. Its specificity is unknown. The data were taken from a study of T cell repertoires in cytomegalovirus infection. Looking at the study overall: CMV infection plus the matching HLA type was flagged by public TCR beta signatures.

Via MiXCR, TCRdb re-called the reads, giving one row per CDR3 protein. The sample has 80,000 or so distinct CDR3 sequences, roughly 37% seen once. Germline V gene lookup returns CDR1 SGHAT and CDR2 FQNNGV. The CDR3 is 16 amino acids. The V end lost 5 bases, the J end lost 5 bases, and 22 bases lay between the germline ends. General study points: Carriage of CMV together with the relevant HLA was identifiable through cumulative public TCR beta family frequency.

This clonotype originated in a human donor in good health (CMV status not recorded). Some clones in this sample may be carry-over from other donors' samples. This chain connects TRBV11-2 to TRBJ2-7; D may be TRBD1 (6 bases). The sample was CD8+ T cells from cultured PBMCs, taken from culture after CMV antigen stimulation. The CDR3 sequence is CASSQGSRYLKDEQYF. CDR3 DNA sequence: TGTGCCAGCAGCCAGGGGTCTAGATACCTGAAAGACGAGCAGTACTTC. Full variable domain (outside the CDR3, taken from reference TRBV11-2 and TRBJ2-7): EAGVAQSPRYKIIEKRQSVAFWCNPISGHATLYWYQQILGQGPKLLIQFQNNGVVDDSQLPKDRFSAERLKGVDSTLKIQPAKLEDSAVYLCASSQGSRYLKDEQYFGPGTRLTVT.